These T cell receptor beta chains were read from a single sample in a study of T-cell memory formation after mild COVID-19. TCRdb redid the calling of the 5' RACE reads with MiXCR, one entry per CDR3 protein. The sample includes under 650,000 distinct CDR3 sequences, roughly 18% of them seen just once. Sequencing input: PBMCs or a T cell subset sorted from them (not recorded which). These receptor sequences come from an adult woman who had mild COVID-19 (a few samples of this study predate the infection). Cell type and time point are not known. The CDR3 runs from the conserved cysteine through the conserved F or W. D genes are given only for firm matches. Size is omitted from some rows. Given values are once, few, many or a class for expanded clones.

d_call,clone_size,j_call,v_call,cdr3_aa,cdr3_nt
-,few,TRBJ2-1,TRBV3-1,CASSEQGGQFF,TGTGCCAGCAGCGAACAGGGAGGGCAGTTCTTC
-,few,TRBJ2-4,TRBV30,CAWDLKGLAKNIQYF,TGTGCCTGGGACCTGAAGGGACTAGCCAAAAACATTCAGTACTTC
-,-,TRBJ1-5,TRBV4-2,CASSQEADQPQHF,TGTGCCAGCAGCCAAGAGGCCGATCAGCCCCAGCATTTT
TRBD2,-,TRBJ2-3,TRBV25-1,CASSKLAGGTDTQYF,TGTGCCAGCAGTAAACTAGCGGGGGGTACAGATACGCAGTATTTT
-,many,TRBJ2-7,TRBV12-3/TRBV12-4,CASSFGPTYEQYF,TGTGCCAGCAGTTTTGGTCCCACCTACGAGCAGTACTTC
-,-,TRBJ2-7,TRBV12-3/TRBV12-4,CASSADSPVQYF,TGTGCCAGCAGTGCGGACTCCCCGGTGCAGTACTTC
-,few,TRBJ1-1,TRBV6-5,CASVLNTEAFF,TGTGCCAGTGTTCTGAACACTGAAGCTTTCTTT
-,few,TRBJ2-7,TRBV20-1,CSVGGTTYEQYF,TGCAGTGTTGGGGGAACGACCTACGAGCAGTACTTC
-,many,TRBJ2-7,TRBV7-6,CASSLASGGAISYEQYF,TGTGCCAGCAGCTTAGCCAGCGGAGGAGCAATTAGCTACGAGCAGTACTTC
-,-,TRBJ2-6,TRBV2,CASSESAGANVLTF,TGTGCCAGCAGTGAGAGCGCTGGGGCCAACGTCCTGACTTTC
-,-,TRBJ1-5,TRBV7-8,CASSRTRYSNQPQHF,TGTGCCAGCAGCCGTACCCGGTATAGCAATCAGCCCCAGCATTTT
-,-,TRBJ2-7,TRBV7-6,CASSSAGQTYEQYF,TGTGCCAGCAGCTCTGCGGGACAGACCTACGAGCAGTACTTC
-,-,TRBJ1-4,TRBV7-9,CASSSLPQGNEKLFF,TGTGCCAGCAGCTCCCTCCCACAGGGCAATGAAAAACTGTTTTTT
-,many,TRBJ1-1,TRBV7-8,CASSPSKKTDGIRTEAFF,TGTGCCAGCAGCCCTAGTAAGAAAACGGACGGGATAAGGACTGAAGCTTTCTTT
-,few,TRBJ1-5,TRBV30,CAWSGGASNQPQHF,TGTGCCTGGAGTGGAGGGGCGAGCAATCAGCCCCAGCATTTT
-,-,TRBJ1-2,TRBV7-3,CASSPDSNSYGYTF,TGTGCCAGCAGCCCGGACAGCAACTCCTATGGCTACACCTTC
TRBD1,-,TRBJ2-7,TRBV20-1,CSARDAGQGVYEQYF,TGCAGTGCTAGAGACGCGGGACAGGGGGTCTACGAGCAGTACTTC
-,few,TRBJ2-7,TRBV20-1,CSARGTAPINEQYF,TGCAGTGCTAGAGGAACAGCCCCGATCAACGAGCAGTACTTC
-,-,TRBJ2-2,TRBV14,CASSQDLFVSVRIGELFF,TGTGCCAGCAGCCAAGATCTGTTCGTCTCCGTTAGGATCGGGGAGCTGTTTTTT
TRBD2,few,TRBJ2-5,TRBV3-1,CASSPTSAETQYF,TGTGCCAGCAGCCCGACTAGCGCCGAGACCCAGTACTTC
TRBD2,once,TRBJ2-1,TRBV29-1,CSVHWTSWGEQFF,TGCAGCGTCCACTGGACTAGTTGGGGTGAGCAGTTCTTC
TRBD2,-,TRBJ2-1,TRBV6-6,CASSYSTALADYGSSYNEQFF,TGTGCCAGCAGTTACTCGACCGCGCTAGCGGACTACGGAAGCTCCTACAATGAGCAGTTCTTC
-,-,TRBJ2-6,TRBV29-1,CSVGTFSGANVLTF,TGCAGCGTTGGAACATTCTCTGGGGCCAACGTCCTGACTTTC
TRBD2,-,TRBJ2-5,TRBV5-1,CASISPEGRAQYF,TGCGCCAGCATCTCCCCAGAAGGGAGGGCCCAGTACTTC
-,few,TRBJ1-1,TRBV6-5,CATNLGRFTEAFF,TGTGCCACCAACCTGGGGAGGTTCACTGAAGCTTTCTTT
TRBD2,few,TRBJ2-7,TRBV6-6,CASSWGGAGDAYEQYF,TGTGCCAGCAGTTGGGGAGGGGCGGGAGATGCCTACGAGCAGTACTTC
TRBD1,few,TRBJ2-5,TRBV5-1,CATRGTGDEETQYF,TGCGCCACCCGCGGGACAGGGGACGAAGAGACCCAGTACTTC
-,many,TRBJ2-6,TRBV12-3/TRBV12-4,CASRLSSGANVLTF,TGTGCCAGCAGACTGAGCTCTGGGGCCAACGTCCTGACTTTC
-,-,TRBJ2-2,TRBV6-2/TRBV6-3,CASSRGGYTNTGELFF,TGTGCCAGCAGTCGGGGCGGGTACACGAACACCGGGGAGCTGTTTTTT
-,few,TRBJ2-5,TRBV12-3/TRBV12-4,CASSLSAPELETQYF,TGTGCCAGCAGTTTATCGGCTCCCGAGCTCGAGACCCAGTACTTC
-,few,TRBJ2-1,TRBV5-1,CASSPLTGNEQFF,TGCGCCAGCAGCCCGTTGACCGGGAATGAGCAGTTCTTC
-,many,TRBJ2-7,TRBV4-1,CASSQDPPRALATYEQYF,TGCGCCAGCAGCCAAGACCCTCCTCGAGCGCTAGCCACCTACGAGCAGTACTTC
-,-,TRBJ2-1,TRBV5-1,CASSLGVTLRDEQFF,TGCGCCAGCAGCTTGGGGGTGACACTCCGGGATGAGCAGTTCTTC
-,-,TRBJ1-1,TRBV11-2,CASATGGTEAFF,TGTGCCAGCGCGACAGGAGGAACTGAAGCTTTCTTT
-,-,TRBJ2-1,TRBV29-1,CSAGEGDNEQFF,TGCAGCGCCGGAGAGGGAGACAATGAGCAGTTCTTC
-,-,TRBJ2-3,TRBV5-8,CASSLKDTILTDTQYF,TGTGCCAGCAGCTTGAAGGACACCATCCTCACGGATACGCAGTATTTT
-,-,TRBJ1-2,TRBV6-4,CASSDSSGEIYGYTF,TGTGCCAGCAGTGACTCGTCAGGAGAGATTTATGGCTACACCTTC
TRBD2,-,TRBJ2-3,TRBV7-2,CASSLGAPTSVETDTQYF,TGTGCCAGCAGCTTAGGGGCCCCCACTAGCGTTGAAACAGATACGCAGTATTTT
-,-,TRBJ2-7,TRBV7-9,CASSARDSNSYEQYF,TGTGCCAGCAGCGCGAGGGACTCAAACTCCTACGAGCAGTACTTC
-,few,TRBJ1-6,TRBV12-3/TRBV12-4,CASSEGQVRNSPLHF,TGTGCCAGCAGTGAGGGCCAGGTTCGGAATTCACCCCTCCACTTT
-,-,TRBJ1-1,TRBV9,CASSVDYRDTEAFF,TGTGCCAGCAGCGTAGATTACAGGGATACTGAAGCTTTCTTT
-,few,TRBJ2-1,TRBV7-8,CASSLNAQGLGNGNEQFF,TGTGCCAGCAGCTTAAATGCCCAGGGGCTGGGAAATGGAAATGAGCAGTTCTTC
-,-,TRBJ2-2,TRBV7-3,CASSPRVANTGELFF,TGTGCCAGCAGCCCCCGGGTAGCGAACACCGGGGAGCTGTTTTTT
TRBD2,-,TRBJ2-1,TRBV2,CASSGAAGGPGEQFF,TGTGCCAGCAGTGGGGCTGCGGGAGGGCCGGGTGAGCAGTTCTTC
-,few,TRBJ2-7,TRBV7-9,CASSLGDDSLGQYF,TGTGCCAGCAGCTTAGGTGATGACAGCCTAGGTCAGTACTTC
-,-,TRBJ2-7,TRBV20-1,CSARDPVFYEQYF,TGCAGTGCTAGAGATCCTGTCTTCTACGAGCAGTACTTC
-,-,TRBJ2-7,TRBV7-8,CASSSSSSYEQYF,TGTGCCAGCAGCTCCAGCAGCTCCTACGAGCAGTACTTC